A single sample is the source of the 10 T cell receptor beta chains below, sequenced in a study of blood T cell repertoires in COVID-19. The protocol was immunoSEQ multiplex PCR, while the TCRdb copy is restricted to in-frame clones and leaves out a portion. The table includes 170,000 or so clones, around nine tenths detected once. Input material: peripheral blood. The receptors shown here come from a man aged 55 to 70 with COVID-19, enrolled during active disease.

The CDR3 coding sequence is TGCGCCAGCAGCCCGGGACAGGGGGGTCCTGTTCCAGAAAAACTGTTTTTT. Amino acid sequence: CASSPGQGGPVPEKLFF. This chain joins TRBV5-1 and TRBJ1-4, with 11 bases fitting TRBD1. The germline gives CDR1 SGHRS, CDR2 YFSETQ. The ends lost 4 bases at V and 8 bases at J; junction bases unmatched: 13. The length of the CDR3 is 17 residues.

This clone came up a few times. This CDR3 reads CARGSYSGRPGGELFF. The CDR3 bases are TGTGCCAGAGGATCATATAGCGGGAGGCCTGGCGGGGAGCTGTTTTTT. This chain links TRBV5-3 with TRBJ2-2, with 10 bases aligning to TRBD2. TRBV5-3 is an ORF, and what it does is uncertain. Unmatched junction bases numbered 13, after V lost 7 bases and J lost 7 bases. This CDR3 region has 16 residues.

The rearrangement links TRBV5-6 to TRBJ2-7; TRBD1 is a possible D gene (5 bases). V was clipped by 5 bases and J by 1 base, with 13 bases between them. The length of the CDR3 is 14 residues. The germline CDR1 and CDR2 sequences are SGHDT and YYEEEE. CDR3 sequence (DNA): TGTGCCAGCAGGAGACAGTTTTTTTCCTACGAGCAGTACTTC. This encodes CASRRQFFSYEQYF.

V usage is TRBV19 and J usage is TRBJ1-1; D is possibly TRBD1 (6 bases). V was shortened by 3 bases and J by 5 bases, with 13 bases between the two germline ends. The germline CDR1 and CDR2 sequences are LNHDA and SQIVND (reference sequence). The CDR3 contains 14 residues. The CDR3 protein is CASSMRGGLTEAFF. The DNA for the CDR3 is TGTGCCAGTAGTATGAGGGGGGGGTTAACTGAAGCTTTCTTT.

The V and J genes are TRBV2 and TRBJ2-5; no clear D. Trimming took 8 bases from V and 4 from J, leaving 20 bases between them. The CDR3 sequence is 15 residues long. Germline CDR1 SNHLY, CDR2 FYNNEI. CDR3 coding DNA: TGTGCCAGCGGAGCTTCGGAGCGTCAGTTAGAGACCCAGTACTTC. As protein: CASGASERQLETQYF.

The table lists this clone with a count of one. This chain connects TRBV5-1 to TRBJ2-3, with D maybe TRBD1 (6 bases). Trimming stripped 6 bases from V and 0 bases from J, with 11 bases between. Germline loops: CDR1 SGHRS, CDR2 YFSETQ. This CDR3 is built from 14 residues. This chain's CDR3 is CASTPGASTDTQYF. DNA of the CDR3: TGCGCCAGCACTCCAGGGGCTAGCACAGATACGCAGTATTTT.

The rearrangement links TRBV7-8 to TRBJ1-1; 7 nucleotides agree with TRBD1. The V gene end was trimmed by 3 bases and the J gene end by 4 bases; junction bases not matched to a gene: 5. From germline, CDR1 is SGHVS and CDR2 FQNEAQ. The CDR3 is 14 residues long. CDR3 amino acids: CASSLGRGVTEAFF. DNA for the CDR3: TGTGCCAGCAGCTTGGGCAGGGGGGTCACTGAAGCTTTCTTT.

The rearrangement joins TRBV4-2 to TRBJ1-1; 8 positions agree with TRBD1. Trimming took 1 base from V and 1 from J; bases not matched to a gene: 2. Germline V gives CDR1 LGHNA, CDR2 YNFKEQ. The CDR3 has 15 residues. The CDR3 reads CASSQADRGNTEAFF. The DNA of the CDR3 is TGTGCCAGCAGCCAAGCTGACAGGGGGAACACTGAAGCTTTCTTT.

The genes are TRBV19 and TRBJ2-3, with TRBD1 identical over 11 bases. Germline CDR1 LNHDA, CDR2 SQIVND (reference sequence). Trimming took 5 bases from V and 5 from J; bases not matched to a gene: 12. This CDR3 has 17 amino acids. CDR3 sequence reads: CASSPKPGTGGIDTQYF. Written as DNA, the CDR3 is TGTGCCAGTAGTCCCAAGCCAGGGACAGGGGGGATAGATACGCAGTATTTT.

The chain uses TRBV18 and TRBJ2-7; 15 bases line up with TRBD2. The CDR3 extends over 16 amino acids. Per germline, CDR1 KGHSH and CDR2 LQKENI. V trimming: 3 bases; J trimming: 4 bases; junction bases outside the gene matches: 4. CDR3 sequence reads: CASSPGLAGGGYEQYF. CDR3 bases: TGTGCCAGCTCACCTGGACTAGCGGGAGGGGGATACGAGCAGTACTTC. Full variable domain (rest looked up from reference TRBV18 and TRBJ2-7): NAGVMQNPRHLVRRRGQEARLRCSPMKGHSHVYWYRQLPEEGLKFMVYLQKENIIDESGMPKERFSAEFPKEGPSILRIQQVVRGDSAAYFCASSPGLAGGGYEQYFGPGTRLTVT.